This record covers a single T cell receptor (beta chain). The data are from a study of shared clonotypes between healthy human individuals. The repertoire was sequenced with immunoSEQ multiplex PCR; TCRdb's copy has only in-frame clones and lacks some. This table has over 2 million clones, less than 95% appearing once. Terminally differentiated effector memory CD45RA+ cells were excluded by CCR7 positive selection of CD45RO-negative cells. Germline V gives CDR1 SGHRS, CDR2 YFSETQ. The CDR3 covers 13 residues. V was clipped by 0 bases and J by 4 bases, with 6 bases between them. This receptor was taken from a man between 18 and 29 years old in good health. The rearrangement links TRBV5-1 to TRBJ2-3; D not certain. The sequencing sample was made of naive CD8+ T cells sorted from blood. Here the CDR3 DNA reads TGCGCCAGCAGCTTGGCCAGAGCAGATACGCAGTATTTT. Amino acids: CASSLARADTQYF.